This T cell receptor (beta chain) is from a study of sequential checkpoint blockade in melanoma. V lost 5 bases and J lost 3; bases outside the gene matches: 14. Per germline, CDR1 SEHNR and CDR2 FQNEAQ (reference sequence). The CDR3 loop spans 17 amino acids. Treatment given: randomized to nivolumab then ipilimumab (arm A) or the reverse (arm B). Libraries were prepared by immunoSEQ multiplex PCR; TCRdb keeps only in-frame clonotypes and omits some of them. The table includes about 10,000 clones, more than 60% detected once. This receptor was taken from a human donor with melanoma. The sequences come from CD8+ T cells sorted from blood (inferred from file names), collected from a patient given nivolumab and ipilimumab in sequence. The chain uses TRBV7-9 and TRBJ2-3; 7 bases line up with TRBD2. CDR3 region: CASSQLSVAGVTDTQYF. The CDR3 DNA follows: TGTGCCAGCAGCCAGCTCTCAGTGGCGGGAGTGACAGATACGCAGTATTTT.